The clone carrying this T cell receptor (beta chain) was observed once. Its antigen is not known. The data were taken from a study of OX40 agonist ivuxolimab in advanced cancers. This table comes from immunoSEQ multiplex PCR, and its TCRdb copy is limited to in-frame clones, with some not included. The data contain about 48,000 clones, about 89% of them singletons. The study, taken as a whole, reports: Low normalized T-cell clonal expansion was additionally recorded for some nonresponders.

The V and J ends lost 2 bases and 6 bases, in that order; junction bases with no gene match: 5. This CDR3 region has 15 residues. CDR1 and CDR2 (germline): SGHRS, YFSETQ. This chain connects TRBV5-1 to TRBJ2-3; 11 positions match TRBD2. This receptor was identified in an adult with an advanced solid tumor such as melanoma, head and neck, liver or kidney cancer. The sequencing here drew on CD4+ or CD8+ T cells sorted from blood, taken in a trial of the OX40 agonist ivuxolimab. The CDR3 DNA sequence: TGCGCCAGCAGCTTACCTAGCGGGGGGCTCGATACGCAGTATTTT. Amino acids: CASSLPSGGLDTQYF. The entire variable domain, with the rest obtained from reference TRBV5-1 and TRBJ2-3, is as follows: KAGVTQTPRYLIKTRGQQVTLSCSPISGHRSVSWYQQTPGQGLQFLFEYFSETQRNKGNFPGRFSGRQFSNSRSEMNVSTLELGDSALYLCASSLPSGGLDTQYFGPGTRLTVL.